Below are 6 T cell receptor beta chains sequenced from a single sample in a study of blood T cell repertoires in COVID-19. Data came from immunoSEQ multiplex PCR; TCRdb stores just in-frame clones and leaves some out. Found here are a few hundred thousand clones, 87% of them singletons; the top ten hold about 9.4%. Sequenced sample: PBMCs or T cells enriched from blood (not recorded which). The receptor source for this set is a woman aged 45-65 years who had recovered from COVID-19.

The chain's CDR3 is CASSSALAGGQETQYF. The CDR3 DNA reads TGCGCCAGCAGCTCAGCTCTAGCGGGGGGTCAAGAGACCCAGTACTTC. The chain employs TRBV5-1 and TRBJ2-5; TRBD2 matches 11 bases. Looked up from germline, CDR1 is SGHRS and CDR2 is YFSETQ. CDR3 length: 16 residues. The V gene end was trimmed by 3 bases and the J gene end by 2 bases; junction bases not matched to a gene: 6.

The CDR3 DNA reads TGTGCCAGTAGTATAGATCCACAGGGGCCCAACTATGGCTACACCTTC. The encoded protein is CASSIDPQGPNYGYTF. V gene TRBV19 combines with J gene TRBJ1-2; 7 bases align to TRBD1. In germline, CDR1 is LNHDA, CDR2 SQIVND (reference sequence). V shed 0 bases and J 2 bases; nucleotides not matched to a gene: 6. The length of the CDR3 is 16 residues.

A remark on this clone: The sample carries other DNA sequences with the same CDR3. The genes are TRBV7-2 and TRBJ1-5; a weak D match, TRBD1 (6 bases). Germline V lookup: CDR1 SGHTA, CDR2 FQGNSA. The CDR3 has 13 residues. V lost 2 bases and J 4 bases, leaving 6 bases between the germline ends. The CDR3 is CASSLQGNQPQHF. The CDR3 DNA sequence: TGTGCCAGCAGCTTACAGGGGAATCAGCCCCAGCATTTT.

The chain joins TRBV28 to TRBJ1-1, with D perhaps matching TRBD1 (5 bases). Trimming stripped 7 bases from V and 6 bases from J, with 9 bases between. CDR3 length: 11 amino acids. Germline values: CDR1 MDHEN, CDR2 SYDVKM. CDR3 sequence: CASTRAPEAFF. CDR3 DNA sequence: TGTGCCAGCACCAGGGCTCCTGAAGCTTTCTTT.

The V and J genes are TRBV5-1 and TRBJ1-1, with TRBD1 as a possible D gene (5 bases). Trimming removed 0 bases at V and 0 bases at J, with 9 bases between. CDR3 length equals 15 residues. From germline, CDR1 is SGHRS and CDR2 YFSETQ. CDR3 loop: CASSLAGGVNTEAFF. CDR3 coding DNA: TGCGCCAGCAGCTTGGCGGGAGGGGTGAACACTGAAGCTTTCTTT.

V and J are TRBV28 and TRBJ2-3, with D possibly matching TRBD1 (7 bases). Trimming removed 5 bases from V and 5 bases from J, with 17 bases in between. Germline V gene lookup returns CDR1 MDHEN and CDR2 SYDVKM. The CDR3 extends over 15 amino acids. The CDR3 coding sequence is TGTGCCAGCAGTCCATCGGGACAGACTAGAGATACGCAGTATTTT. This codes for CASSPSGQTRDTQYF.